The rows below give T cell receptor beta chains drawn from one sample of a study of blood T cells in healthy people across ages. TCRdb re-analysed the 5' RACE reads in MiXCR, keeping a single row per CDR3 protein. In the table there are 2 million or so distinct CDR3 sequences, around half of which are singletons. The sequenced sample consisted of blood. All receptors derive from a woman aged 40 to 50 in good health. The CDR3 runs from the conserved cysteine through the conserved F or W. Fields, in order: CDR3 DNA, CDR3 protein, clone size, V gene, D gene, J gene. The D gene is left open where the match is weak. Some rows have no size entry. The others give once, few or many, or a class for an expanded clone.

cdr3_nt: TGTGCCAGCAGCGGGGGTAGCCGGGCCTACGGGCAGTACTTC
cdr3_aa: CASSGGSRAYGQYF
clone_size: few
v_call: TRBV4-2
d_call: .
j_call: TRBJ2-7

cdr3_nt: TGTGCCAGCAGCACCTTTCCGGGTTTTAACACTGAAGCTTTCTTT
cdr3_aa: CASSTFPGFNTEAFF
clone_size: .
v_call: TRBV7-8
d_call: .
j_call: TRBJ1-1

cdr3_nt: TGTGCCAGCAGCGTAGAGGTCTCCCTAGATACGCAGTATTTT
cdr3_aa: CASSVEVSLDTQYF
clone_size: .
v_call: TRBV9
d_call: .
j_call: TRBJ2-3

cdr3_nt: TGTGCCACCAGTGATCAGGGGACAGGGGACTATGGCTACACCTTC
cdr3_aa: CATSDQGTGDYGYTF
clone_size: .
v_call: TRBV24-1
d_call: TRBD1
j_call: TRBJ1-2

cdr3_nt: TGTGCCACCAGCAGAGGGGTAGGGGGCAATGAGCAGTACTTC
cdr3_aa: CATSRGVGGNEQYF
clone_size: .
v_call: TRBV15
d_call: TRBD1
j_call: TRBJ2-7

cdr3_nt: TGTGCCAGCAGCCAAGTAAGACTCGAGCAGTACTTC
cdr3_aa: CASSQVRLEQYF
clone_size: .
v_call: TRBV14
d_call: .
j_call: TRBJ2-7

cdr3_nt: TGCAGTGCTCTCCGGGGGGGCGGGGAGACCCAGTACTTC
cdr3_aa: CSALRGGGETQYF
clone_size: .
v_call: TRBV20-1
d_call: TRBD2
j_call: TRBJ2-5

cdr3_nt: TGTGCCAGCCGGGACAGTCCTGGGGAGACCCAGTACTTC
cdr3_aa: CASRDSPGETQYF
clone_size: .
v_call: TRBV7-6
d_call: TRBD1
j_call: TRBJ2-5

cdr3_nt: TGCGCCAGCAGCCAAGAGAGATCAGTCTCTAGCAATCAGCCCCAGCATTTT
cdr3_aa: CASSQERSVSSNQPQHF
clone_size: .
v_call: TRBV4-1
d_call: .
j_call: TRBJ1-5

cdr3_nt: TGTGCCAGCACGAGCGGGGGGGCCTTAGATACGCAGTATTTT
cdr3_aa: CASTSGGALDTQYF
clone_size: .
v_call: TRBV6-1
d_call: TRBD2
j_call: TRBJ2-3

cdr3_nt: TGTGCCAGCAGCCAAGGACGCGAGCAGTACTTC
cdr3_aa: CASSQGREQYF
clone_size: many
v_call: TRBV3-1
d_call: .
j_call: TRBJ2-7

cdr3_nt: TGTGCCAGCAGTTATGGGACAGGGGGAATCAAAAACATTCAGTACTTC
cdr3_aa: CASSYGTGGIKNIQYF
clone_size: few
v_call: TRBV6-5
d_call: TRBD1
j_call: TRBJ2-4

cdr3_nt: TGCGCCAGCAGTCCGCAGACAGGACTAACTGGGGAGCAGTACTTC
cdr3_aa: CASSPQTGLTGEQYF
clone_size: once
v_call: TRBV5-1
d_call: .
j_call: TRBJ2-4

cdr3_nt: TGTGCCAGCACCCCGGCGAGAGGTTCGAACACTGAAGCTTTCTTT
cdr3_aa: CASTPARGSNTEAFF
clone_size: once
v_call: TRBV7-8
d_call: .
j_call: TRBJ1-1

cdr3_nt: TGTGCCAGCACCCCAAGGACAGGGTACTACAATGAGCAGTTCTTC
cdr3_aa: CASTPRTGYYNEQFF
clone_size: .
v_call: TRBV12-3/TRBV12-4
d_call: TRBD1
j_call: TRBJ2-1

cdr3_nt: TGTGCCAGCAGCAACAGCCGGGACAACTCTGGCTACACCTTC
cdr3_aa: CASSNSRDNSGYTF
clone_size: few
v_call: TRBV7-9
d_call: .
j_call: TRBJ1-2

cdr3_nt: TGCAGCATTGAAGCGGGTTTCGGCACAGATACGCAGTATTTT
cdr3_aa: CSIEAGFGTDTQYF
clone_size: .
v_call: TRBV29-1
d_call: .
j_call: TRBJ2-3

cdr3_nt: TGCAGTGCTACGGGGGGGCTGGGGGAGACCCAGTTCTTC
cdr3_aa: CSATGGLGETQFF
clone_size: .
v_call: TRBV20-1
d_call: TRBD2
j_call: TRBJ2-1

cdr3_nt: TGTGCCAGCGCTGCCCAGGGGGCTCACGAGCAGTACTTC
cdr3_aa: CASAAQGAHEQYF
clone_size: few
v_call: TRBV28
d_call: TRBD1
j_call: TRBJ2-7

cdr3_nt: TGTGCCAGCAGATACGACAGGGATGCATATGGCTACACCTTC
cdr3_aa: CASRYDRDAYGYTF
clone_size: .
v_call: TRBV6-5
d_call: TRBD1
j_call: TRBJ1-2

cdr3_nt: TGCAGCGTTGCTGAGACAGGGAGCTACGAGCAGTACTTC
cdr3_aa: CSVAETGSYEQYF
clone_size: .
v_call: TRBV29-1
d_call: TRBD1
j_call: TRBJ2-7

cdr3_nt: TGTGCCATCAGTGAGAGGGAGGGGGGCTACGAGCAGTACTTC
cdr3_aa: CAISEREGGYEQYF
clone_size: .
v_call: TRBV10-3
d_call: .
j_call: TRBJ2-7

cdr3_nt: TGTGCCAGCAGTCATTACAGCTCTAGGGATGAGCAGTTCTTC
cdr3_aa: CASSHYSSRDEQFF
clone_size: .
v_call: TRBV12-3/TRBV12-4
d_call: .
j_call: TRBJ2-1

cdr3_nt: TGTGCCAGCAGGCTACAGGGATCGGGTGAGCAGTTCTTC
cdr3_aa: CASRLQGSGEQFF
clone_size: .
v_call: TRBV28
d_call: .
j_call: TRBJ2-1

cdr3_nt: TGCGCCAGCAGCCAAGATCGGGCCCCCCGGGAGTCCCAGTACTTC
cdr3_aa: CASSQDRAPRESQYF
clone_size: .
v_call: TRBV4-3
d_call: .
j_call: TRBJ2-5

cdr3_nt: TGCAGTGCTAGAGATGGTAGGGGGGTAGACTACACCTTC
cdr3_aa: CSARDGRGVDYTF
clone_size: .
v_call: TRBV20-1
d_call: .
j_call: TRBJ1-2

cdr3_nt: TGTGCCACCAGTTCCGGCAGTCTGGGGGTCTATGGCTACACCTTC
cdr3_aa: CATSSGSLGVYGYTF
clone_size: few
v_call: TRBV15
d_call: .
j_call: TRBJ1-2

cdr3_nt: TGTGCCTCTGGCTGGGACAGGAGAGTGAGCGAGCAGTACTTC
cdr3_aa: CASGWDRRVSEQYF
clone_size: .
v_call: TRBV6-2/TRBV6-3
d_call: TRBD1
j_call: TRBJ2-7

cdr3_nt: TGTGCCAGCAGCCATATAGGGGCAGCTAATGAAAAACTGTTTTTT
cdr3_aa: CASSHIGAANEKLFF
clone_size: once
v_call: TRBV3-1
d_call: .
j_call: TRBJ1-4

cdr3_nt: TGTGCCAGCGGCACCGGGGCCGTAACAGATACGCAGTATTTT
cdr3_aa: CASGTGAVTDTQYF
clone_size: .
v_call: TRBV7-2
d_call: .
j_call: TRBJ2-3

cdr3_nt: TGTGCCACCGCTATGAGGGTCGGGTCCAAAAACATTCAGTACTTC
cdr3_aa: CATAMRVGSKNIQYF
clone_size: .
v_call: TRBV12-3/TRBV12-4
d_call: .
j_call: TRBJ2-4

cdr3_nt: TGTGCCAGCAGTTACAGGACTAGCGGGGGGGCCCACAATGAGCAGTTCTTC
cdr3_aa: CASSYRTSGGAHNEQFF
clone_size: .
v_call: TRBV6-2/TRBV6-3
d_call: TRBD2
j_call: TRBJ2-1

cdr3_nt: TGCGCCAGCAGTGTTGCTGATCAGTCCTACGAGCAGTACTTC
cdr3_aa: CASSVADQSYEQYF
clone_size: few
v_call: TRBV10-2
d_call: .
j_call: TRBJ2-7

cdr3_nt: TGCAGTGCTAGAGATCCCGGGGGCCTCTACGAGCAGTACTTC
cdr3_aa: CSARDPGGLYEQYF
clone_size: .
v_call: TRBV20-1
d_call: .
j_call: TRBJ2-7

cdr3_nt: TGTGCCAGCAGTTACGTCCCTAGCGGACACAATGAGCAGTTCTTC
cdr3_aa: CASSYVPSGHNEQFF
clone_size: .
v_call: TRBV6-5
d_call: TRBD2
j_call: TRBJ2-1

cdr3_nt: TGTGCCAGCAGCTTAAGGCGGAATTCTGGGGCCAACGTCCTGACTTTC
cdr3_aa: CASSLRRNSGANVLTF
clone_size: .
v_call: TRBV7-2
d_call: .
j_call: TRBJ2-6

cdr3_nt: TGCGCCAGCAGCCAAGAGGGGGGGGCGAGCGGCTATGGCTACACCTTC
cdr3_aa: CASSQEGGASGYGYTF
clone_size: .
v_call: TRBV4-1
d_call: .
j_call: TRBJ1-2

cdr3_nt: TGTGCCAGCAGTGTAGAGACAGGGTACGGATGGTTCTTC
cdr3_aa: CASSVETGYGWFF
clone_size: .
v_call: TRBV12-3/TRBV12-4
d_call: TRBD1
j_call: TRBJ2-1

cdr3_nt: TGTGCCATCGGGTCAAGTAGCGGGGGGGAACAAGAGACCCAGTACTTC
cdr3_aa: CAIGSSSGGEQETQYF
clone_size: few
v_call: TRBV10-3
d_call: TRBD2
j_call: TRBJ2-5

cdr3_nt: TGCAGTGCTTCCTTTACAGGGGTCGTAAATCAGCCCCAGCATTTT
cdr3_aa: CSASFTGVVNQPQHF
clone_size: .
v_call: TRBV20-1
d_call: TRBD1
j_call: TRBJ1-5

cdr3_nt: TGTGCCACCAGTGATTTTTCCCGACAGGGGTACAATGAGCAGTTCTTC
cdr3_aa: CATSDFSRQGYNEQFF
clone_size: few
v_call: TRBV24-1
d_call: TRBD1
j_call: TRBJ2-1